This T cell receptor beta chain was captured by sequencing in a study of STAT5B mutations in CD4+ large granular lymphocyte leukemia (dated by TCRdb to the early 2020s). The study in broad terms: Among healthy controls, the CDR3 'QG' motif was associated with a particular HLA allele. TCRbeta repertoires of CD4+ T-cell large granular lymphocyte leukemia patients were compared with those of healthy blood donors. The purity of purified fractions was confirmed by flow cytometry on FACSCanto II or FACSVerse to exceed 95% among lymphocytes.

The germline ends are 15 bases apart after V is trimmed by 2 bases and J by 10 bases. Its CDR3 holds 14 amino acids, cysteine through phenylalanine. The sequence is cut down to CDR3 DNA, 42 bases in frame from base 1. CDR1 is given as SGHTA and CDR2 as FQGNSA, both from the germline V gene. The full study reports these points: The data were not HLA-matched, and the relatively small sample size could explain the higher clonality seen in CD4+ compared with CD8+ T-LGLL. TRBV06-family usage was enriched among the top patient clones (8/27) compared with healthy controls (2/35). Main leukemic clonotypes were private to each patient, although 25% to 30% appeared at low frequency in other patients' non-leukemic repertoires. Compared with healthy CD4+ repertoires, CD4-sorted patient repertoires appeared more clonal, and this difference remained even after the putative leukemic clones were removed.

Healthy controls were 37 blood donors whose buffy coats came from the Finnish Red Cross blood service. All TCR-sequenced material derived from peripheral blood: patient blood samples and healthy donor buffy coats. Peripheral blood mononuclear cells were isolated by Ficoll-Hypaque gradient centrifugation. For the healthy controls, CD4+ cells were obtained from buffy coats by magnetic purification. Genomic DNA was extracted using the Gentra Puregene Cell and Tissue kit, and a Qubit 2.0 fluorometer was used to quantify it. The immunoSEQ assay at survey resolution was used to sequence TCRbeta rearrangements from genomic DNA. The paper's data handling went like this. In the TCR sequencing data, the smallest productive clonotype frequency that could be detected was 2.59 x 10-5. Analyses included only productive TCRbeta rearrangements, meaning complete and in-frame sequences. Clonality for each sample was calculated as Simpson clonality in the immunoSEQ Analyzer version 3.0. Clones were binned by frequency as very rare, small, medium, large (1-20%) or hyperexpanded (>20%). Generation probabilities were estimated with OLGA 1.2.3, V-gene circos plots were generated with VDJtools, specificities were searched for in VDJdb, and CDR3 motifs were identified with GLIPH. In its TCRdb copy, this immuneACCESS table keeps in-frame sequences only and misses some clones. Where compared with another copy, unresolved V genes explain less than half of these, and the others have no known cause. Clonal size and the V and J genes are those of that table, whereas D and trimming came from the DNA. Here the sample has approximately 34,000 clones; 72% occur a single time. The ten largest clones add up to roughly 2% of the sample.

This clone occurred once. There is no known antigen for this receptor. No base qualities exist here, and no much larger clone lies one base off it. This sequence originates from a human donor in good health. The chain couples TRBV7-2 to TRBJ2-4; the D gene is perhaps TRBD2, on 7 matching bases. Specimen: CD4+ T cells from blood buffy coats. CDR3 protein: CASSLRGGAGIQYF. The sequenced DNA: TGTGCCAGCAGCTTAAGAGGGGGGGCAGGGATTCAGTACTTC.